This TCR beta chain was observed in a study of blood T cell repertoires in COVID-19. Study information: Whether acute or convalescent, the COVID-19 samples came from the United States, Italy and Spain.

The table lists this clone with a count of one. At one boundary the junction diverges from the germline segment, which might be a read error. Participant ages covered about 18 to 89 years across about 25 US areas. Cohort 3 recovery required two negative PCRs, clearance, or symptom resolution. Original handling: Nucleated cell counts were estimated from reference gene primer amplification. The table came from immunoSEQ multiplex PCR; TCRdb's copy has only in-frame clones and leaves some out. Clone size and V and J calls were adopted from that table, with D and trimming inferred from the DNA. This table holds 280,000 or so clones, 80% to 90% found once. The CDR3 is 13 residues long. The germline V gene encodes CDR1 MGHRA and CDR2 YSYEKL.

Sequencing input: PBMCs or T cells enriched from blood (not recorded which). The chain recombines TRBV4-1 with TRBJ1-2, with TRBD1 matching over 8 bases. The receptor's source is a man under 40 who had recovered from COVID-19. The CDR3 is CASSEDRGYGYTF. The CDR3 DNA follows: TGCGCCAGCAGCGAAGACAGGGGCTATGGCTACACCTTC.